This TCR beta chain was captured by sequencing in a study of CD8+ T cells in alopecia areata. Study conclusions and caveats: The study found higher clonality in lesional than normal scalp, especially in alopecia totalis/universalis.

Trimming removed 1 base at V and 1 base at J, with 8 bases between. Germline values: CDR1 SGHRS, CDR2 YFSETQ. The CDR3 spans 15 residues. A note on this clone: Its antigen is as yet unknown.

Reverse transcription of extracted RNA yielded cDNA, which provided the sequencing template. Measured with immunoSEQ multiplex PCR; TCRdb has only the in-frame clones, and not every one. The repertoire has approximately 110,000 clones, less than 70% of them found once; the top ten carry 3% to 3.5%. Treatment: oral pan-JAK inhibitor, 5-10 mg twice daily. This TCR derives from a human donor with alopecia areata. The material was CD4+ T cells sorted from blood, obtained at week 24, from a patient treated with tofacitinib. The rearrangement joins TRBV5-1 to TRBJ2-2; TRBD2 might be the D (6 bases). The CDR3: CASSLNSGNTGELFF. The CDR3 nucleotides are TGCGCCAGCAGCTTGAATAGCGGGAACACCGGGGAGCTGTTTTTT.